The rows below give T cell receptor beta chains drawn from one sample of a study of regulatory T cells in long-lasting Graves disease. TCRdb passed the multiplex PCR reads through MiXCR, listing each CDR3 protein once. The table includes 550,000 to 700,000 distinct CDR3 sequences, roughly 15% detected once. These data also formed part of another study, on T cells in Graves' hyperthyroidism and ophthalmopathy.

Material: peripheral blood mononuclear cells (PBMCs), obtained at new diagnosis, from a patient treated with antithyroid drugs. These receptors were collected from a man younger than 30 with Graves disease. CDR3s include the opening cysteine and the closing phenylalanine or tryptophan. The order of the fields is V gene, clone size, CDR3 protein. Rows may omit the clone size; those that give it use once, few, many or a size class.

TRBV7-9 many CASSFDNEQFF
TRBV7-9 . CASSLGGTQAYEQYF
TRBV9 few CASSPGTFSEQYF
TRBV30 once CAWRDPQGPQKPQHF
TRBV27 . CASSSPSGRNYEQYF
TRBV7-9 few CASSLRGQGDEQFF
TRBV9 many CASSVGGANEQYF
TRBV5-6 . CASSYTGTGGITGELFF
TRBV3-1 many CASSLTGTGFQPQHF
TRBV30 many CAWRREENTEAFF
TRBV5-1 many CASSLVFSGRANHPNEQFF
TRBV3-1 few CASSRQGTQYF
TRBV20-1 many CSAPRQANTEAFF
TRBV5-6 few CASSYERYHGTGDVDTQYF
TRBV28 many CASSSSSGSSYEQYF
TRBV20-1 many CSARVGTSVETQYF
TRBV5-1 many CASSPGPSNEKLFF
TRBV3-1 . CASSRKGGVLTGRYNSPLHF
TRBV18 . CASSPDTTLGAFF
TRBV13 . CASSSARQGADNEQFF
TRBV2 few CASSILGSGGGFDEQYF
TRBV10-3 many CATRPHRDRGMSSGSYEQYF
TRBV11-2 many CASSLLAGRTYEQYF
TRBV30 few CAWSRMGGYTF
TRBV7-2 many CASSFSGLASDQYF
TRBV4-1 . CASGRLGGPGNEQFF
TRBV27 many CASSIKTGANQPQHF
TRBV5-1 many CASRRGLEVSNEQFF
TRBV5-1 few CASSLASGTLNYEQYF
TRBV7-3 . CASSLTRQGGGYTF
TRBV12-3/TRBV12-4 many CASSVRGFGYGYTF
TRBV10-3 . CAISESSGVAGARNIQYF
TRBV29-1 many CSVEGGSGANVLTF
TRBV5-1 few CASSPGQGWEKLFF
TRBV9 . CASSVTDRGFSGTDTQYF
TRBV3-1 many CASSLYNEKLFF
TRBV7-8 few CASSMTSGRLTGELFF
TRBV2 many CASSEGIGGTQYF
TRBV10-3 many CAISEPIYGGKDSPLHF
TRBV6-5 many CASSYAGGLQETQYF
TRBV27 many CASSSRQDLYGYTF
TRBV29-1 . CSVKLAESYEQYF
TRBV4-1 few CASSQDELAGNTGELFF
TRBV12-3/TRBV12-4 once CASSLSRDTIRHEQFF
TRBV5-4 . CASSPNSWGNTEAFF
TRBV5-1 few CASSQDGGSAETQYF
TRBV7-9 . CASSELAGGTETQYF
TRBV11-1 many CASSSLGVGLYNEQFF
TRBV6-1 few CASRRTDNYGYTF
TRBV12-3/TRBV12-4 many CASSRQGGFETQYF
TRBV5-8 . CASSFMPQETQYF
TRBV20-1 few CSARDQFDRSHTEAFF
TRBV18 many CASSPADRANTEAFF